These 6 T cell receptor beta chains were all obtained from the same sample, sequenced in a study of blood T cell repertoires in COVID-19. Repertoires were generated with immunoSEQ multiplex PCR, while TCRdb's copy carries only in-frame clones and drops some. The data hold approximately 150,000 clones, with 75% to 85% observed a single time. The sequenced sample consisted of peripheral blood. The receptor set was obtained from a woman aged 45 to 65 in a cohort sampled during active or convalescent COVID-19.

The chain combines TRBV4-3 with TRBJ1-4; 11 nucleotides align to TRBD1. The CDR3 loop spans 18 amino acids. V lost 2 bases and J lost 4; bases outside the gene matches: 9. The V gene's germline CDR1 is LGHNA and CDR2 YSLEER. Written as DNA, the CDR3 is TGCGCCAGCAGCCAAACGTCCGGGACAGGGGGGGGTAATGAAAAACTGTTTTTT. Translating gives CASSQTSGTGGGNEKLFF.

V is TRBV2 and J is TRBJ1-4, with a tentative D call TRBD1 (5 bases). The CDR3 consists of 15 residues. V lost 6 bases and J 7 bases, leaving 18 bases between the germline ends. Germline V gives CDR1 SNHLY, CDR2 FYNNEI. As DNA, the CDR3 is TGTGCCAGCAGGCCCGGGACGGTAGCGGGTGAAAAACTGTTTTTT. This gives the protein CASRPGTVAGEKLFF.

The rearrangement links TRBV5-1 to TRBJ2-3; TRBD2 agrees at 16 bases. CDR1 is SGHRS and CDR2 is YFSETQ in the germline V gene. V lost 4 bases, J lost 5 bases, and 7 bases stayed unmatched. This CDR3 contains 17 residues. The CDR3 DNA follows: TGCGCCAGCAGCCCACCGGGACTAGCGGGGGGGAAAGATACGCAGTATTTT. It yields the protein CASSPPGLAGGKDTQYF. The entire variable domain, with the rest obtained from reference TRBV5-1 and TRBJ2-3, is as follows: KAGVTQTPRYLIKTRGQQVTLSCSPISGHRSVSWYQQTPGQGLQFLFEYFSETQRNKGNFPGRFSGRQFSNSRSEMNVSTLELGDSALYLCASSPPGLAGGKDTQYFGPGTRLTVL.

The chain is built from TRBV19 and TRBJ2-3; 8 bases match TRBD2. CDR1 LNHDA and CDR2 SQIVND come from the germline V gene (reference sequence). The CDR3 consists of 11 residues. V gave up 9 bases and J gave up 13 bases; unmatched junction bases: 9. The CDR3 coding sequence is TGTGCCAGGACTAGCGCTCCCGTGGAGTATTTT. This sequence encodes CARTSAPVEYF.

The gene calls are TRBV19 and TRBJ1-1; possibly TRBD1 for D (5 bases). Germline CDR1 LNHDA, CDR2 SQIVND (reference sequence). Trimming took off 5 bases at V and 5 bases at J, with 15 bases between the two ends. The CDR3 spans 14 residues. The CDR3 is CASSSQGAGTEAFF. The CDR3 nucleotides are TGTGCCAGTAGTTCCCAAGGGGCAGGGACTGAAGCTTTCTTT. Full variable domain (remainder filled in from reference TRBV19 and TRBJ1-1): DGGITQSPKYLFRKEGQNVTLSCEQNLNHDAMYWYRQDPGQGLRLIYYSQIVNDFQKGDIAEGYSVSREKKESFPLTVTSAQKNPTAFYLCASSSQGAGTEAFFGQGTRLTVV.

As for this clone: At one end the junction does not follow the germline gene, possibly because of a read error. V is TRBV11-2 and J is TRBJ1-3; 7 positions match TRBD1. From germline, CDR1 is SGHAT and CDR2 FQNNGV. The CDR3 length is 15 residues. CDR3 sequence (DNA): TGTGTCAGCAGCTCCAAGACAGGGAGGGGAAACACCATATATTTT. This translates into CVSSSKTGRGNTIYF. Full variable domain (rest looked up from reference TRBV11-2 and TRBJ1-3): EAGVAQSPRYKIIEKRQSVAFWCNPISGHATLYWYQQILGQGPKLLIQFQNNGVVDDSQLPKDRFSAERLKGVDSTLKIQPAKLEDSAVYLCVSSSKTGRGNTIYFGEGSWLTVV.